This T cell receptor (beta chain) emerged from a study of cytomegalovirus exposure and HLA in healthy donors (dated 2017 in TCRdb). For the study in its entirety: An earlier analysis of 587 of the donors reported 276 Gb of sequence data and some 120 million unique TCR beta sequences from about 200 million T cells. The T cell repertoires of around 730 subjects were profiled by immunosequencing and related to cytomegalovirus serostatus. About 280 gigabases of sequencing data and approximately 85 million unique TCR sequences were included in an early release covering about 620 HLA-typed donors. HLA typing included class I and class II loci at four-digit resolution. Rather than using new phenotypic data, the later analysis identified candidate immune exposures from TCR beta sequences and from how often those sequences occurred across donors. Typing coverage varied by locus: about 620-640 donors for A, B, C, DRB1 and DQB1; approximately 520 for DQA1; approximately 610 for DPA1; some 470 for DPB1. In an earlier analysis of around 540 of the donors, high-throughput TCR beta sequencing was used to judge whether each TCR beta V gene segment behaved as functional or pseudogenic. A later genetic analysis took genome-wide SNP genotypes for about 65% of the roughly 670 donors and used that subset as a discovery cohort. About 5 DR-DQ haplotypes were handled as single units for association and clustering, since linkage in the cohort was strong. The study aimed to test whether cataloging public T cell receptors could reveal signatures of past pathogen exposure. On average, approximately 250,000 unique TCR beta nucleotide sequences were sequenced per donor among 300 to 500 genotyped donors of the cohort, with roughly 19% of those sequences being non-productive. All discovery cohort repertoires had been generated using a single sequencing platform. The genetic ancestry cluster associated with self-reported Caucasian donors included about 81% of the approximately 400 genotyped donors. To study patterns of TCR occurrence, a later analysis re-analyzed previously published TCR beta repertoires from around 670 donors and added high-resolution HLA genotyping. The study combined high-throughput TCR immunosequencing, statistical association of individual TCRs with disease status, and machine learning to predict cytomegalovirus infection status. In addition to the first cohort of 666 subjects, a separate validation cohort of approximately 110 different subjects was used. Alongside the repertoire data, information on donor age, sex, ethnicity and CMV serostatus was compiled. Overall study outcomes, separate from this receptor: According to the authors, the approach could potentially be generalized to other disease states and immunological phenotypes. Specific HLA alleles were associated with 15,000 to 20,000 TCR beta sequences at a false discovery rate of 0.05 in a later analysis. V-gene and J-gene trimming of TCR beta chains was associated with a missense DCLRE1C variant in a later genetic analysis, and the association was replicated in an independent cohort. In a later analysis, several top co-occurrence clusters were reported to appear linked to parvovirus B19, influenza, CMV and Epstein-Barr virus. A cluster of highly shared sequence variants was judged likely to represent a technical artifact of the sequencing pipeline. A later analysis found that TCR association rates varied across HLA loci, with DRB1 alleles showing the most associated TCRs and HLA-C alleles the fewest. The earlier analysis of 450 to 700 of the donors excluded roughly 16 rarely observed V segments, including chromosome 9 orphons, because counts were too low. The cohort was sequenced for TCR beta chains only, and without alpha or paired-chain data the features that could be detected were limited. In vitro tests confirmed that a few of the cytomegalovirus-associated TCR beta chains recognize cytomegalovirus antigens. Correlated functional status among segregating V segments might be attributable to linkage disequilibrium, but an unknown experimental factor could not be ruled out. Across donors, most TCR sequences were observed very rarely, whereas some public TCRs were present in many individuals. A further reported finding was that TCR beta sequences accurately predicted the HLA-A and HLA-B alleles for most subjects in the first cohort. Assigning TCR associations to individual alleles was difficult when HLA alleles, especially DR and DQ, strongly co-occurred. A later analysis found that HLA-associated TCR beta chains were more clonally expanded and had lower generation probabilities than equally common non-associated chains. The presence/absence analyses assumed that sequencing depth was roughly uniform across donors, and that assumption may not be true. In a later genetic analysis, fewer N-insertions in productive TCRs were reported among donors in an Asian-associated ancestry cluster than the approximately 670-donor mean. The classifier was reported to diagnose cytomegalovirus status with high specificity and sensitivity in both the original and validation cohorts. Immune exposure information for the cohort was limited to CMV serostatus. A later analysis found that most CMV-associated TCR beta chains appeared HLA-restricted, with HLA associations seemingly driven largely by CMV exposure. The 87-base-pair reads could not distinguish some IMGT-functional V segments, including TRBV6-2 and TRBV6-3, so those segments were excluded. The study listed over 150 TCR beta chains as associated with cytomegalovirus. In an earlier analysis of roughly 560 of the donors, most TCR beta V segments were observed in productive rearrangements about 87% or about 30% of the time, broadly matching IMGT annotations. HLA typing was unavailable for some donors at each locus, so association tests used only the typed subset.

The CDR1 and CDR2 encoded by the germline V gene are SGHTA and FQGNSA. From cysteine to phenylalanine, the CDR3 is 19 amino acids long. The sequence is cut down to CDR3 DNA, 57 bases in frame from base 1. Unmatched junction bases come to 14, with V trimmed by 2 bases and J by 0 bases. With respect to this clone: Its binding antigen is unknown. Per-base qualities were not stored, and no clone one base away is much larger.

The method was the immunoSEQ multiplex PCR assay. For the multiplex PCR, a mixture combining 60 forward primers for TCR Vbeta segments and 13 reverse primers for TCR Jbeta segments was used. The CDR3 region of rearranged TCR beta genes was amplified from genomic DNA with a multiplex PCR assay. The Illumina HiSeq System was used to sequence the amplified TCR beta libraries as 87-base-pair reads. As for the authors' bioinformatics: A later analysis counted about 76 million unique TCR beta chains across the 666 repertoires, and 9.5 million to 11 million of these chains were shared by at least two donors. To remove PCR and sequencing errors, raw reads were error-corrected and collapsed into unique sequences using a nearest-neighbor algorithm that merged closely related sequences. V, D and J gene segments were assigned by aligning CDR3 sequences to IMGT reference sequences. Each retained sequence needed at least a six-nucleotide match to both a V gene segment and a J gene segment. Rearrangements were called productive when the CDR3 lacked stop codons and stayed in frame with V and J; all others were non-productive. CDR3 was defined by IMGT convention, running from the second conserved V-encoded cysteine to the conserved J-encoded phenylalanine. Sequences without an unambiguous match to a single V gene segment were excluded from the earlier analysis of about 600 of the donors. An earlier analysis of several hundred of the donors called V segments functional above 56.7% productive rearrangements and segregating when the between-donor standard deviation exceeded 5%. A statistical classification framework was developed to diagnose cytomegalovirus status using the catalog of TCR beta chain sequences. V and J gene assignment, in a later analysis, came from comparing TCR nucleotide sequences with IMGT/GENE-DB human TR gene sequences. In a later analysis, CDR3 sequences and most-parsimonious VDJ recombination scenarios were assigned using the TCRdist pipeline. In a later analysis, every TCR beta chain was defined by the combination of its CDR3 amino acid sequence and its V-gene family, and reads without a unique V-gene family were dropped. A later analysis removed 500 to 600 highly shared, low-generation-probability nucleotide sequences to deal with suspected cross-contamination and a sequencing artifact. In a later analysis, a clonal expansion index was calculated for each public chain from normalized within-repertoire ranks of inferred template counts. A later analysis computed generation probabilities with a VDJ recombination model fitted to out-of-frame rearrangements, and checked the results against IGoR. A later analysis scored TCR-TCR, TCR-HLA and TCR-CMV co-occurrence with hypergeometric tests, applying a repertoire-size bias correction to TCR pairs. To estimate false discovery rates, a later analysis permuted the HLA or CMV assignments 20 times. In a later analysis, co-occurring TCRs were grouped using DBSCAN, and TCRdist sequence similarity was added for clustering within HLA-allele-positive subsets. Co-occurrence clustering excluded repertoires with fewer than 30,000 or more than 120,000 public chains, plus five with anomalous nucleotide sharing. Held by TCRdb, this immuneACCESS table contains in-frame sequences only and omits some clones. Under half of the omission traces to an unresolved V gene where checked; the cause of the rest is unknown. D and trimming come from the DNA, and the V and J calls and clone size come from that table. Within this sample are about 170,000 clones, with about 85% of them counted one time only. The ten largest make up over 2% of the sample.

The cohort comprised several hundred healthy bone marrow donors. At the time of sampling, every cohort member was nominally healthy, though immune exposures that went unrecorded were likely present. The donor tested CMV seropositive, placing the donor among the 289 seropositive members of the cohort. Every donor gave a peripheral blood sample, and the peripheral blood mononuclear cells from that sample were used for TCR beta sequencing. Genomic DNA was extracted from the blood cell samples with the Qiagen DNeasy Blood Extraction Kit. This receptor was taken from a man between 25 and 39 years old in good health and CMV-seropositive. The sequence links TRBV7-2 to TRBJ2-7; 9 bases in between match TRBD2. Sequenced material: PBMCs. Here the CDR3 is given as CASSLRQREVFGRSYEQYF. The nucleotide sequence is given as TGTGCCAGCAGCTTAAGACAGCGGGAGGTCTTTGGTCGCTCCTACGAGCAGTACTTC. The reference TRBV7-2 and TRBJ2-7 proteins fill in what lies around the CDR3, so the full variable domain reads GAGVSQSPSNKVTEKGKDVELRCDPISGHTALYWYRQSLGQGLEFLIYFQGNSAPDKSGLPSDRFSAERTGGSVSTLTIQRTQQEDSAVYLCASSLRQREVFGRSYEQYFGPGTRLTVT.